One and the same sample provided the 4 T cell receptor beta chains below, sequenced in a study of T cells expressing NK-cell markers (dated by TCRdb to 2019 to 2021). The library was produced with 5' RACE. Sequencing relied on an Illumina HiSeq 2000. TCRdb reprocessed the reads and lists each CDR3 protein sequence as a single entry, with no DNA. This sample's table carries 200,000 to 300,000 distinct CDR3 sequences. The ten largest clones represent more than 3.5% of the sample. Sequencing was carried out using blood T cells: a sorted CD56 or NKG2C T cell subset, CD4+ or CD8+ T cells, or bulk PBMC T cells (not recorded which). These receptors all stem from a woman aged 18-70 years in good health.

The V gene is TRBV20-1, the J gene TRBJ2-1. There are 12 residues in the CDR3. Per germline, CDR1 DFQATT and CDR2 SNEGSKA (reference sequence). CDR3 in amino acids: CSALRTYNEQFF.

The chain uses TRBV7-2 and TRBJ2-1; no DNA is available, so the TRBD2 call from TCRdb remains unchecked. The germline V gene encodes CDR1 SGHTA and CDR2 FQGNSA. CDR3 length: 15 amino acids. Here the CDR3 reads CASSLSRGVYNEQFF.

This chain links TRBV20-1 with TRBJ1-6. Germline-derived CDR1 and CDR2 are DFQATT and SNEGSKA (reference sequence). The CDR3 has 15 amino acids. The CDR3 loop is CSAREFGGPGSPLHF.

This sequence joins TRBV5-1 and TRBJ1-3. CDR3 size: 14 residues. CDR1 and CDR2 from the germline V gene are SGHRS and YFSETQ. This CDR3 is CASSLGQAGNTIYF. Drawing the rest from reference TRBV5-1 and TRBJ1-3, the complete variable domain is KAGVTQTPRYLIKTRGQQVTLSCSPISGHRSVSWYQQTPGQGLQFLFEYFSETQRNKGNFPGRFSGRQFSNSRSEMNVSTLELGDSALYLCASSLGQAGNTIYFGEGSWLTVV.